The next 25 T cell receptor beta chains were all read from a single sample in a study of blood T cell repertoires in COVID-19 (dated by TCRdb to the early 2020s). Receptors were amplified or captured by the immunoSEQ multiplex PCR assay. Drawn from immuneACCESS, this table holds only the in-frame rearrangements with V and J called that TCRdb kept. Clones are partly lost; checked studies trace under half to an unresolved V gene and leave the rest unexplained. The sample profile shows 130,000 or so clones; about 87% of them were found once. The ten largest clonotypes hold about 2% of the sample. Material: peripheral blood. The receptors originated from a woman between 50 and 59 years old with acute or convalescent COVID-19.

The J gene is TRBJ2-3, the V gene TRBV2; 7 bases agree with TRBD1. CDR3 length: 14 residues. CDR1 is SNHLY and CDR2 is FYNNEI in the germline V gene. V shed 6 bases and J 5 bases; nucleotides not matched to a gene: 8. CDR3 DNA: TGTGCCAGCAGGATCGGACAGGCGGGAGATACGCAGTATTTT. Translating it yields CASRIGQAGDTQYF.

The chain is built from TRBV7-9 and TRBJ1-5; tentative D call: TRBD1 (6 bases). The V end lost 7 bases, the J end lost 5 bases, and 9 bases lay between the germline ends. CDR1 is SEHNR and CDR2 is FQNEAQ in the germline V gene (reference sequence). The CDR3 runs 12 residues. Written as DNA, the CDR3 is TGTGCCAGCAACAACAGGGATCAGCCCCAGCATTTT. This translates into CASNNRDQPQHF.

This chain joins TRBV5-1 and TRBJ1-4, with TRBD1 matching 7 bases. The trim removed 7 bases at V and 0 bases at J, leaving 6 bases unmatched. CDR3 length: 15 residues. CDR1 and CDR2 (germline): SGHRS, YFSETQ. The CDR3, as DNA: TGCGCCAGCTGGGCGGGACAGTCAACTAATGAAAAACTGTTTTTT. Translating gives CASWAGQSTNEKLFF.

This chain uses TRBV15 with TRBJ1-1, with D maybe TRBD1 (6 bases). The V end was cut by 1 base, the J end by 6 bases, with 12 bases between. There are 14 residues in the CDR3. The germline V gene has CDR1 LNHNV and CDR2 YYDKDF (reference sequence). CDR3 loop: CATSRVGGGSEAFF. For the CDR3, the DNA is TGTGCCACCAGCAGAGTCGGGGGGGGCTCTGAAGCTTTCTTT.

This rearrangement joins TRBV7-9 to TRBJ1-3; a weak D match, TRBD1 (6 bases). CDR1 SEHNR and CDR2 FQNEAQ come from the germline V gene (reference sequence). There are 15 residues in the CDR3. V was clipped by 1 base and J by 1 base, with 8 bases between them. The CDR3 nucleotides read TGTGCCAGCAGCTTAGGACAGGCTTCTGGAAACACCATATATTTT. Translated, it gives CASSLGQASGNTIYF.

The V call is TRBV16, the J call TRBJ1-2; 10 bases align to TRBD1. The V gene's germline CDR1 is KGHSY and CDR2 FQNENV. The CDR3 loop spans 16 amino acids. V shed 0 bases and J 1 base; nucleotides not matched to a gene: 2. This CDR3 reads CASSQSWTGGNYGYTF. CDR3 sequence (DNA): TGTGCCAGCAGCCAATCTTGGACAGGGGGTAACTATGGCTACACCTTC. Together with reference TRBV16 and TRBJ1-2, the CDR3 gives the full variable domain: GEEVAQTPKHLVRGEGQKAKLYCAPIKGHSYVFWYQQVLKNEFKFLISFQNENVFDETGMPKERFSAKCLPNSPCSLEIQATKLEDSAVYFCASSQSWTGGNYGYTFGSGTRLTVV.

J is TRBJ2-1 and V is TRBV4-2; TRBD2 matches at 14 bases. The V segment lost 3 bases and the J segment 7 bases; nucleotides outside the gene matches: 5. Germline V gene sequence: CDR1 LGHNA, CDR2 YNFKEQ. The CDR3 is made up of 16 amino acids. The CDR3 spells CASSQTSGGGRNEQFF. In DNA, the CDR3 is TGTGCCAGCAGCCAGACTAGCGGGGGGGGCCGAAATGAGCAGTTCTTC.

The V gene is TRBV6-2 or TRBV6-3, the J gene TRBJ2-1; TRBD1 agrees at 8 bases. CDR3 length: 16 amino acids. The V segment lost 4 bases and the J segment 0 bases; nucleotides outside the gene matches: 5. Germline CDR1 and CDR2: MNHEY and SVGEGT. The CDR3 reads CASSSQGVSSYNEQFF. The CDR3 coding sequence is TGTGCCAGCAGTTCACAGGGGGTTTCCTCCTACAATGAGCAGTTCTTC.

The V call is TRBV7-2, the J call TRBJ1-2, with D tentatively TRBD1 (5 bases). The V gene's germline CDR1 is SGHTA and CDR2 FQGNSA. V was shortened by 3 bases and J by 5 bases, with 13 bases between the two germline ends. The CDR3 contains 14 residues. CDR3 sequence: CASSFPQGRYGYTF. The CDR3 nucleotides are TGTGCCAGCAGCTTTCCCCAGGGAAGATATGGCTACACCTTC.

This clone appeared a single time. This chain links TRBV9 with TRBJ1-6; D gene uncertain. The V gene's germline CDR1 is SGDLS and CDR2 YYNGEE. The V and J ends lost 0 bases and 5 bases respectively, with 6 bases between them. This CDR3 has 14 amino acids. CDR3 residues: CASSVGGDNSPLHF. The CDR3 DNA follows: TGTGCCAGCAGCGTAGGGGGAGATAATTCACCCCTCCACTTT.

The rearrangement joins TRBV7-2 to TRBJ1-5; 9 bases align to TRBD1. This CDR3 spans 15 amino acids. V lost 5 bases to trimming and J lost 3 bases; unmatched junction nucleotides: 5. Per the germline V gene, CDR1 is SGHTA and CDR2 is FQGNSA. This CDR3 is CASSRGQGTNQPQHF. The CDR3 bases are TGTGCCAGCAGCCGGGGACAGGGCACCAATCAGCCCCAGCATTTT. The variable domain in full, completed from reference TRBV7-2 and TRBJ1-5, reads GAGVSQSPSNKVTEKGKDVELRCDPISGHTALYWYRQSLGQGLEFLIYFQGNSAPDKSGLPSDRFSAERTGGSVSTLTIQRTQQEDSAVYLCASSRGQGTNQPQHFGDGTRLSIL.

V gene TRBV5-6 combines with J gene TRBJ2-5; D is perhaps TRBD2 (5 bases). Trimming removed 4 bases at V and 4 bases at J, with 14 bases between. The germline CDR1 and CDR2 sequences are SGHDT and YYEEEE. The CDR3 contains 14 residues. The CDR3: CASSRVEGRETQYF. The CDR3 DNA reads TGTGCCAGCAGCAGGGTAGAGGGCCGAGAGACCCAGTACTTC. Based on the CDR3 plus reference TRBV5-6 and TRBJ2-5, the full variable domain is DAGVTQSPTHLIKTRGQQVTLRCSPKSGHDTVSWYQQALGQGPQFIFQYYEEEERQRGNFPDRFSGHQFPNYSSELNVNALLLGDSALYLCASSRVEGRETQYFGPGTRLLVL.

Regarding this clone: At the DNA level, this CDR3 is encoded by other sequences in the same sample as well. The rearrangement uses TRBV7-6 and TRBJ2-1; 13 bases are a match to TRBD2. V was pared by 3 bases and J by 7 bases, with 3 bases of the junction left unmatched. In germline, CDR1 is SGHVS, CDR2 FNYEAQ. CDR3 length: 15 amino acids. The CDR3 DNA follows: TGTGCCAGCAGCTTTGGACTAGCGGGAGAAAATGAGCAGTTCTTC. It yields the protein CASSFGLAGENEQFF.

V usage is TRBV15 and J usage is TRBJ1-4; no firm D call. The CDR3 length is 18 residues. Trimming removed 0 bases at V and 7 bases at J, with 21 bases between. Germline V gene lookup returns CDR1 LNHNV and CDR2 YYDKDF (reference sequence). The CDR3 coding sequence is TGTGCCACCAGCAGAGATCGAGATCGGTCCAAAGTTAGTGAAAAACTGTTTTTT. Protein sequence: CATSRDRDRSKVSEKLFF. The entire variable domain, with the rest obtained from reference TRBV15 and TRBJ1-4, is as follows: DAMVIQNPRYQVTQFGKPVTLSCSQTLNHNVMYWYQQKSSQAPKLLFHYYDKDFNNEADTPDNFQSRRPNTSFCFLDIRSPGLGDTAMYLCATSRDRDRSKVSEKLFFGSGTQLSVL.

The chain has TRBV29-1 and TRBJ1-2; D unclear. The CDR3 is 13 amino acids. Germline V gives CDR1 SQVTM, CDR2 ANQGSEA. V was clipped by 2 bases and J by 3 bases, with 10 bases between them. The CDR3 protein is CSVEPRFDYGYTF. The CDR3 coding sequence is TGCAGCGTTGAACCCAGGTTTGACTATGGCTACACCTTC.

This chain joins TRBV27 and TRBJ2-7; 9 bases are a match to TRBD1. Trimming took 1 base from V and 0 from J; bases not matched to a gene: 4. The CDR3 is 16 amino acids. Looked up from germline, CDR1 is MNHEY and CDR2 is SMNVEV (reference sequence). For the CDR3, the DNA is TGTGCCAGCAGTTTATACGGGGACAGGGTCTCCTACGAGCAGTACTTC. It specifies CASSLYGDRVSYEQYF.

V gene TRBV7-8 combines with J gene TRBJ1-2; D is ambiguous. The V gene's germline CDR1 is SGHVS and CDR2 FQNEAQ. V shed 5 bases and J shed 1 base, with 5 bases lying between them. The CDR3 totals 12 residues. The CDR3 bases are TGTGCCAGCAGCCCCCTTAACTATGGCTACACCTTC. Translating gives CASSPLNYGYTF.

In the case of this clone: At the DNA level, this CDR3 is encoded by other sequences in the same sample as well. J is TRBJ2-2 and V is TRBV7-3, with 9 bases aligning to TRBD1. Germline V lookup: CDR1 SGHTA, CDR2 FQGTGA. With 3 bases clipped from V and 5 bases from J, the junction kept 1 base outside the gene matches. The CDR3 extends over 14 amino acids. The CDR3 loop is CASSLGQGTGELFF. For the CDR3, the DNA is TGTGCCAGCAGCTTGGGACAGGGTACCGGGGAGCTGTTTTTT.

The gene calls are TRBV29-1 and TRBJ1-1; the D is unclear. The V gene lost 4 bases and the J gene lost 0 bases, with 12 bases spanning the gap. Germline lookup yields CDR1 SQVTM and CDR2 ANQGSEA. The CDR3 spans 14 residues. The DNA of the CDR3 is TGCAGCGTTGTATCGCCTAACTTGAACACTGAAGCTTTCTTT. Encoded protein: CSVVSPNLNTEAFF. The full variable domain, completed using reference TRBV29-1 and TRBJ1-1, is SAVISQKPSRDICQRGTSLTIQCQVDSQVTMMFWYRQQPGQSLTLIATANQGSEATYESGFVIDKFPISRPNLTFSTLTVSNMSPEDSSIYLCSVVSPNLNTEAFFGQGTRLTVV.

The chain couples TRBV7-9 to TRBJ2-4; 12 bases map to TRBD2. The V gene's germline CDR1 is SEHNR and CDR2 FQNEAQ (reference sequence). Trimming took 3 bases from V and 0 from J; bases not matched to a gene: 6. The CDR3 totals 18 residues. In DNA, the CDR3 is TGTGCCAGCAGCTTTATGGCTAGCGGGAGGGTAGCCAAAAACATTCAGTACTTC. Translating gives CASSFMASGRVAKNIQYF.

The gene calls are TRBV5-1 and TRBJ2-7; tentative D call: TRBD2 (6 bases). Germline CDR1 and CDR2: SGHRS and YFSETQ. V dropped 0 bases and J dropped 2 bases, with 9 bases sitting between them. The CDR3 totals 14 residues. CDR3 residues: CASSLDRTTYEQYF. The CDR3 nucleotides are TGCGCCAGCAGCTTGGACAGGACTACCTACGAGCAGTACTTC.

This chain connects TRBV5-1 to TRBJ2-1; 12 positions match TRBD2. The CDR3 is 16 residues long. V dropped 4 bases and J dropped 7; count of bases not matched to a gene: 9. In germline, CDR1 is SGHRS, CDR2 YFSETQ. CDR3 nucleotides: TGCGCCAGCAGCCTCCCCCTAGCGGGGGGGAGGAATGAGCAGTTCTTC. Protein product: CASSLPLAGGRNEQFF.

DNA of the CDR3: TGTGCCTGGAGTGACCCCCACAGTTACTCTAATGAAAAACTGTTTTTT. Its protein is CAWSDPHSYSNEKLFF. J is TRBJ1-4 and V is TRBV30; D remains unclear. CDR1 GTSNPN and CDR2 SVGIG come from the germline V gene (reference sequence). Trimming took off 1 base at V and 3 bases at J, with 15 bases between the two ends. This CDR3 has 16 residues.

The chain carries TRBV24-1 and TRBJ1-5, with D uncertain. This CDR3 has 15 residues. In germline, CDR1 is KGHDR, CDR2 SFDVKD. The V gene lost 0 bases and the J gene lost 4 bases, with 9 bases spanning the gap. CDR3 sequence reads: CATSDLSSGNQPQHF. CDR3 coding DNA: TGTGCCACCAGTGATTTGAGTTCGGGGAATCAGCCCCAGCATTTT.

The chain joins TRBV24-1 to TRBJ1-3; D perhaps matches TRBD1 (6 bases). Per germline, CDR1 KGHDR and CDR2 SFDVKD. The CDR3 extends over 16 amino acids. V lost 8 bases and J lost 11, with 27 bases in between. CDR3 nucleotide sequence: TGTGCCACCAACCACAGGGAGGGAGACTCCCACAGGGCCATATATTTT. Translated: CATNHREGDSHRAIYF.